Sequencing of this TCR beta chain was carried out in a study of metastatic and nonmetastatic thyroid tumors. Across the study: Patients with malignant and benign thyroid disease provided blood and tumor or nodule tissue, whose repertoires were compared. General study results and limits: Versus benign nodules, malignant thyroid tumors reportedly had significantly higher TCR beta diversity, in blood and tumor.

Each patient went into thyroid surgery without having received any treatment. As originally analysed: Across clinicopathological groups, CDR3 differences served as the basis for building a distant-metastasis classifier for papillary thyroid cancer. MiXCR re-clonotyped the PCR reads for TCRdb. These V and J calls derive from TCRdb rather than the authors' analysis. The sample records approximately 20,000 clones, 37% being singletons. With respect to this clone: Its specificity is not known.

V lost 6 bases and J lost 3, with 12 bases in between. The CDR3 is 13 amino acids. Germline CDR1 and CDR2: WNHNN and SYGVQD (reference sequence). The receptor was derived from a female donor with papillary thyroid cancer or a benign thyroid nodule (not recorded which). Some clones in this sample may be carry-over from other donors' samples. The sequencing sample was made of tumor tissue. The chain links TRBV10-1 to TRBJ2-7, with D tentatively TRBD1 (6 bases). The CDR3 sequence: CASSQGLGYEQYF. Written as DNA, the CDR3 is TGCGCCAGCAGCCAGGGGTTGGGCTACGAGCAGTACTTC.